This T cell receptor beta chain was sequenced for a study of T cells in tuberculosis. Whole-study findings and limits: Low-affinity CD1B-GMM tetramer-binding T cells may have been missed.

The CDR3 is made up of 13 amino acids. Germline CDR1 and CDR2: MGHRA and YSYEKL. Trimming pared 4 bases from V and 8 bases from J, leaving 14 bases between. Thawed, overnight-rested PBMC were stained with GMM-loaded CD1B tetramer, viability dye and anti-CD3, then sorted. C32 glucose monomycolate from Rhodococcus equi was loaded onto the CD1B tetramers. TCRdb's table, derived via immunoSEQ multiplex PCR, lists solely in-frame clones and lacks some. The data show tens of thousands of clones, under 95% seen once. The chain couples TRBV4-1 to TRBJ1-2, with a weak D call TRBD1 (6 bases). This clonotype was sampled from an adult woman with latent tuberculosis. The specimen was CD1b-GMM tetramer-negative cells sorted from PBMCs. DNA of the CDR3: TGCGCCAGCAGCCCAGTTGGACAGAGCGGCTACACCTTC. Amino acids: CASSPVGQSGYTF.